These 15 T cell receptor beta chains came from one sample sequenced in a study of blood T cell repertoires in COVID-19. Method: immunoSEQ multiplex PCR; TCRdb's copy keeps in-frame clones and lacks some. The top ten clones hold roughly 8.9% of a sample with some 150,000 clones, roughly 88% of them seen once. The source material was peripheral blood. These receptors were collected from a woman aged 50 to 60 with acute or convalescent COVID-19.

Note on this clone: Its ends do not fully match the called genes, so a read error is possible. The rearrangement links TRBV7-2 to TRBJ2-7, with 7 positions matching TRBD2. In germline, CDR1 is SGHTA, CDR2 FQGNSA. This CDR3 is built from 12 residues. The CDR3 here is CASSLEGAGLDF. The DNA for the CDR3 is TGTGCCAGCAGCTTAGAGGGAGCGGGGCTTGATTTC.

The chain employs TRBV4-3 and TRBJ2-1, with D possibly TRBD2 on 6 matching bases. CDR1 and CDR2 (germline): LGHNA, YSLEER. The CDR3 has 15 residues. The ends were cut back, 4 bases at V and 8 bases at J, with 18 bases in the middle. The CDR3 sequence is CASSPSGGIGYEQFF. CDR3 DNA: TGCGCCAGCAGCCCGAGCGGCGGGATAGGCTATGAGCAGTTCTTC.

J is TRBJ2-3 and V is TRBV10-3, with D maybe TRBD2 (9 bases). Trimming shortened V by 10 bases and J by 4 bases, and 21 bases separated the two germline ends. Germline CDR1 ENHRY, CDR2 SYGVKD. The CDR3 totals 15 residues. CDR3 coding DNA: TGTGCCAGCGAGGGACTAGCAGGGGGCTCAGATACGCAGTATTTT. It is translated as CASEGLAGGSDTQYF.

This clone came up a few times. This chain connects TRBV5-1 to TRBJ1-1, with TRBD1 identical over 12 bases. Germline assignment: CDR1 SGHRS and CDR2 YFSETQ. The V segment lost 3 bases and the J segment 0 bases; nucleotides outside the gene matches: 9. The CDR3 totals 18 residues. This chain's CDR3 is CASSYFGTGGLLNTEAFF. CDR3 coding DNA: TGCGCCAGCAGCTATTTCGGGACAGGGGGCTTGTTGAACACTGAAGCTTTCTTT.

The J gene is TRBJ2-3, the V gene TRBV12-2; the table names TRBD2, a call not compared with the DNA. TRBV12-2 is described as a pseudogene. This CDR3 spans 20 amino acids. The CDR3 sequence: CASRLEDPLAGSYSTDTQYF. The CDR3 DNA is TGTGCAAGTCGCTTAGAGGATCCGCTAGCGGGATCTTATAGCACAGATACGCAGTATTTT.

The V gene is TRBV7-2, the J gene TRBJ2-1, with TRBD2 matching 9 bases. The CDR3 has 17 residues. Unmatched junction bases numbered 10, after V lost 5 bases and J lost 2 bases. CDR1 and CDR2 (germline): SGHTA, FQGNSA. The CDR3 region is CASSPKGGLAAYNEQFF. The CDR3 coding sequence is TGTGCCAGCAGCCCAAAAGGGGGACTAGCTGCCTACAATGAGCAGTTCTTC.

The chain uses TRBV6-2 or TRBV6-3 and TRBJ2-1, with D possibly being TRBD2 (6 bases). The V gene's germline CDR1 is MNHEY and CDR2 SVGEGT. Trimming left V 5 bases short and J 2 bases short, with 13 bases between. There are 15 residues in the CDR3. The CDR3 coding sequence is TGTGCCAGCAGTATCAGCGGGCCTACCTACAATGAGCAGTTCTTC. Amino acid sequence: CASSISGPTYNEQFF.

CDR3 in DNA: TGTGCCAGCAGCAAAGCGATCACTAGCGGCGCCCTGAGAGGTACGCAGTATTTT. Protein sequence: CASSKAITSGALRGTQYF. This rearrangement joins TRBV21-1 to TRBJ2-3; the tabulated D call, TRBD2, remains unverified against the DNA. TRBV21-1 is listed as a pseudogene. CDR3 size: 18 residues.

This clone came up a few times. The chain carries TRBV7-3 and TRBJ1-1, with TRBD1 matching over 9 bases. Trimming cost V 1 base and J 0 bases; bases outside gene matches: 9. This CDR3 is 18 amino acids long. Germline V CDR1 and CDR2: SGHTA, FQGTGA. CDR3 protein: CASSLRSGTGRLNTEAFF. The CDR3 coding sequence is TGTGCCAGCAGCTTAAGAAGTGGGACAGGGCGTTTGAACACTGAAGCTTTCTTT.

This chain joins TRBV28 and TRBJ1-5; TRBD1 might be the D (5 bases). CDR3 size: 18 residues. Germline V gives CDR1 MDHEN, CDR2 SYDVKM. V was cut by 3 bases and J by 0 bases, with 18 bases left in between. CDR3 DNA sequence: TGTGCCAGCAGTTTGGTAGGGGCCCCTCGTTATAGCAATCAGCCCCAGCATTTT. It is translated as CASSLVGAPRYSNQPQHF.

The chain links TRBV4-2 to TRBJ2-3; 10 bases are a match to TRBD2. CDR3 length: 13 amino acids. Trimming removed 9 bases from V and 1 base from J; junction bases left unmatched: 1. Per germline, CDR1 LGHNA and CDR2 YNFKEQ. CDR3 protein: CASGTSGTDTQYF. In DNA, the CDR3 is TGTGCCAGTGGGACTAGCGGCACAGATACGCAGTATTTT.

This clone has only a few counts. The rearrangement uses TRBV7-2 and TRBJ1-6, with 7 bases aligning to TRBD1. This CDR3 is 13 amino acids long. The germline gives CDR1 SGHTA, CDR2 FQGNSA. With V trimmed by 5 bases and J by 8 bases, 3 bases remained unmatched. For the CDR3, the DNA is TGTGCCAGCAGCAGACAGGGAGATTCACCCCTCCACTTT. Residues: CASSRQGDSPLHF.

This sequence joins TRBV5-4 and TRBJ2-1; 7 bases line up with TRBD1. J gave up 0 bases and V 8 bases, and 5 bases lay outside the gene matches. This CDR3 region has 14 residues. Germline V gives CDR1 SGHNT, CDR2 YYREEE (reference sequence). Written as DNA, the CDR3 is TGTGCCAGTTCGACAGGGAGCTCCTACAATGAGCAGTTCTTC. This encodes CASSTGSSYNEQFF. The entire variable domain, with the rest obtained from reference TRBV5-4 and TRBJ2-1, is as follows: ETGVTQSPTHLIKTRGQQVTLRCSSQSGHNTVSWYQQALGQGPQFIFQYYREEENGRGNFPPRFSGLQFPNYSSELNVNALELDDSALYLCASSTGSSYNEQFFGPGTRLTVL.

CDR3 amino acids: CASLSRGSAGETQYF. As DNA, the CDR3 is TGTGCCAGCCTCAGTCGCGGTAGCGCGGGAGAGACCCAGTACTTC. This rearrangement joins TRBV5-4 to TRBJ2-5; possibly TRBD2 for D (5 bases). The V gene's germline CDR1 is SGHNT and CDR2 YYREEE (reference sequence). Trimming stripped 7 bases from V and 4 bases from J, with 20 bases between. This CDR3 region has 15 residues.

V and J are TRBV7-3 and TRBJ2-1, with 7 bases fitting TRBD1. Germline loops: CDR1 SGHTA, CDR2 FQGTGA. The ends lost 3 bases at V and 0 bases at J; junction bases unmatched: 5. The CDR3 runs 16 residues. CDR3 bases: TGTGCCAGCAGCTTGGGGACAGCACCCTCCTACAATGAGCAGTTCTTC. It is translated as CASSLGTAPSYNEQFF.